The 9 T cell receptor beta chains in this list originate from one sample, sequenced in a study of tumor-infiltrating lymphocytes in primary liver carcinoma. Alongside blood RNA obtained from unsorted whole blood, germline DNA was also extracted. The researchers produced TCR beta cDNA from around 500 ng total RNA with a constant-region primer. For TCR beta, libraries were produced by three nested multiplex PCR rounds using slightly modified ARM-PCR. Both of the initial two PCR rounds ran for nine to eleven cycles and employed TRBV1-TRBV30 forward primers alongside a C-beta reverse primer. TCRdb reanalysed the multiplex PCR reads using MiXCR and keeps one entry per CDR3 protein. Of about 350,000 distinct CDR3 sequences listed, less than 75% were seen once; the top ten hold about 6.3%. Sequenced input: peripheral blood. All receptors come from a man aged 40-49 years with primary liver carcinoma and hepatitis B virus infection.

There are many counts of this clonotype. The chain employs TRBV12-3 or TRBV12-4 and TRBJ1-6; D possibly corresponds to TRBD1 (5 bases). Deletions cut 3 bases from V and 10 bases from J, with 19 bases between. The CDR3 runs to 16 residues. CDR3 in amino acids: CASSLSAGLVESPLHF. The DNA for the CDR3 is TGTGCCAGCAGTTTGTCCGCAGGGCTGGTTGAATCACCCCTCCACTTT.

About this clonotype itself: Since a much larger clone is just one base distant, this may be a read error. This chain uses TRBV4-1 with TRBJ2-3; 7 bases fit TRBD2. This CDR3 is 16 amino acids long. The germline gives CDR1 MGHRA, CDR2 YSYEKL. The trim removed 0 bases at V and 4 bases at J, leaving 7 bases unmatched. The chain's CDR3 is CASSQDWRGWADTQYF. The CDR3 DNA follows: TGCGCCAGCAGCCAAGATTGGCGGGGGTGGGCAGATACGCAGTATTTT.

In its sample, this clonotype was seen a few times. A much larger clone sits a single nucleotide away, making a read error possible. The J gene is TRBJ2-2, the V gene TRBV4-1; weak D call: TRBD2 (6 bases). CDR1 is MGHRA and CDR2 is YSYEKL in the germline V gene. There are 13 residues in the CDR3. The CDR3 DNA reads TGCGTCAGCAGCCAATCGGGAGTCGGGGAGCTGTTTTTT. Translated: CVSSQSGVGELFF.

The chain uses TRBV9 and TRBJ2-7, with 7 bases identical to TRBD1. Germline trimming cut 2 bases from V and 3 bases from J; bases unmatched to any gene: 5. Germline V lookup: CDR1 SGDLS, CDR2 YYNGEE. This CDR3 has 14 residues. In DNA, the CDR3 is TGTGCCAGCAGCGTGACCGGGACAGACTACGAGCAGTACTTC. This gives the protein CASSVTGTDYEQYF.

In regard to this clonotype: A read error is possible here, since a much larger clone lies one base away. CDR3 protein: CASKTESTDTQYF. CDR3 bases: TGTGCCAGCAAAACAGAGTCCACAGATACGCAGTATTTT. The chain employs TRBV6-1 and TRBJ2-3; no reliable D call. Germline lookup yields CDR1 MNHNS and CDR2 SASEGT. This CDR3 is built from 13 residues. The V end was cut by 7 bases, the J end by 2 bases, with 10 bases between.

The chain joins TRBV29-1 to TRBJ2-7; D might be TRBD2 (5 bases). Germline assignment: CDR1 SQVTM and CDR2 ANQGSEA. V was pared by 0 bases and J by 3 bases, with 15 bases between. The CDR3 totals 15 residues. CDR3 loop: CSVEDRIVGVYEQYF. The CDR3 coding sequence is TGCAGCGTTGAAGATCGGATAGTGGGAGTCTACGAGCAGTACTTC.

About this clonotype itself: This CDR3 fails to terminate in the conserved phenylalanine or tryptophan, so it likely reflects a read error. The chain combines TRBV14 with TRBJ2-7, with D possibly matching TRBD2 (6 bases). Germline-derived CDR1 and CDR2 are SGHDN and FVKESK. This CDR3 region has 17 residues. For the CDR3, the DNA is TGTGCCAGCAACCAAGATAAAGCTAGCGTGATGACCTACGAGCAGTACTAC. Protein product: CASNQDKASVMTYEQYY.

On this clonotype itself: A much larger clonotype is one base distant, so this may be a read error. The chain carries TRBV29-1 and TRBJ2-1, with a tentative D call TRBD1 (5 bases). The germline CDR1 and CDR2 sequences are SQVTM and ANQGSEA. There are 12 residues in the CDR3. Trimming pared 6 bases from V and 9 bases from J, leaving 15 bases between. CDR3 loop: CSVIPNRREQFF. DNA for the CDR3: TGCAGCGTCATACCAAACAGGCGTGAGCAGTTCTTC.

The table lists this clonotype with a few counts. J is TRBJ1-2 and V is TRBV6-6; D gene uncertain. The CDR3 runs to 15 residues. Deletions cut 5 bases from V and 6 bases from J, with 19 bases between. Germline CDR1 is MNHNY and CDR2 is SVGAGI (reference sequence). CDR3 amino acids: CASSGPSAGTDGYTF. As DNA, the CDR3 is TGTGCCAGCAGTGGCCCCAGCGCGGGTACGGATGGCTACACCTTC.